The TCR beta chain under discussion was sequenced for a study of early T cells in non-severe SARS-CoV-2 infection (dated by TCRdb to the early 2020s). With respect to the entire study: Because TCR sequencing relied on bulk RNA taken from unsorted whole blood, pairing of alpha and beta chains was not possible.

This clonotype has a count of ten or more. Its antigen is not yet known. The junction does not match germline at one end; this may be a read error. Set within a cohort of healthcare workers in London, UK, this nested case-control study involved weekly PCR testing of nasopharyngeal swabs along with blood sampling. Healthcare workers were enrolled in the week of the UK lockdown, from 23 to 31 March 2020, and were followed every week for up to about 16 weeks. General study outcomes and caveats: VDJdb matching was skewed toward anti-spike CD8 responses and likely underestimated virus-specific expansions by missing private and CD4 specificities.

The library was produced with 5' RACE. The reads were generated on a NextSeq 500. In the TCR library protocol, unique molecular identifiers were attached to individual cDNA molecules to correct for PCR bias and sequencing error. TCR alpha and beta chains were both sequenced, and the abundances of alpha and beta sequences in each sample were closely correlated with each other. In the original analysis: Decombinator V4 was used to perform V gene, J gene and CDR3 annotation of TCR sequences. Expanded TCRs were defined as changing significantly between any two time points under a Poisson model with p below 0.0001. TCR abundances were normalised to the total number of TCRs sequenced in each sample and reported as counts per million. TRAV1-2 paired with TRAJ12, TRAJ20 or TRAJ33 defined MAIT TCRs, while TRAV10 paired with TRAJ18 defined iNKT TCRs. VDJdb, accessed on 1 November 2021, was searched for TCRs annotated for CMV, EBV and SARS-CoV-2, and TCRs annotated for more than one antigen were excluded. TCRdb trimmed public reads at Q25 via fastp, called clones via MiXCR and kept in-frame beta chains. CDR3 protein duplicates are merged, each entry listing the most common genes and DNA. The V and J calls were determined by TCRdb, not by the authors. The sample table shows under 40,000 distinct CDR3 sequences, and 5.5% to 7% are seen once. The top ten constitute roughly 4.9% of the sample.

Counted from cysteine to phenylalanine, this CDR3 has 18 amino acids. Kept here is only the CDR3 DNA, which spans 54 bases and is read in frame from base 1. CDR1 SGHAT and CDR2 FQNNGV were looked up in the germline V gene. Sequenced input: whole blood. The chain is assembled from TRBV11-2 and TRBJ2-1, with 12 middle bases fitting TRBD2. The clonotype originates from an adult who was a healthcare worker with PCR-confirmed SARS-CoV-2 infection or an uninfected control (not recorded which). Here is the DNA: TGTGCCAGCAGCTTATATCGACTAGCGGGAGACTCCTACAATGAGCAGTTTTTC. Its coded protein is CASSLYRLAGDSYNEQFF.